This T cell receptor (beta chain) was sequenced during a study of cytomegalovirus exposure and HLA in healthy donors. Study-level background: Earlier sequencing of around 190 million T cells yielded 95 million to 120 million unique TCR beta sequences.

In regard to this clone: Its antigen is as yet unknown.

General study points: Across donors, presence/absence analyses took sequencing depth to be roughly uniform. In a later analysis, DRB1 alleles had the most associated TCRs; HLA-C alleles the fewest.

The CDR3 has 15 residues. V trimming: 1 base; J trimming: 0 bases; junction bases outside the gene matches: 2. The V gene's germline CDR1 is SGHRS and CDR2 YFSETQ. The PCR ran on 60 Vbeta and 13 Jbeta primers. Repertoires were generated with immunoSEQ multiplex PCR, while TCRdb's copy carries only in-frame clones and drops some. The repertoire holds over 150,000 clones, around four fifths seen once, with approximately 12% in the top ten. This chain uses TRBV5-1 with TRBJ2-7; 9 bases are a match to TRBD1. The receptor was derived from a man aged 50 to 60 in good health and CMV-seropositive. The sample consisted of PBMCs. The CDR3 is CASSLLGQGSYEQYF. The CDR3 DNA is TGCGCCAGCAGCTTGTTGGGACAGGGCTCCTACGAGCAGTACTTC.